The 24 T cell receptor beta chains given below trace back to one sample, sequenced in a study of OX40 agonist ivuxolimab in advanced cancers. Profiling relied on immunoSEQ multiplex PCR, and the TCRdb table lists in-frame clones only, not all of them. The sample shows more than 65,000 clones, 75% to 85% of them seen only once. The specimen comprised CD4+ or CD8+ T cells sorted from blood, sampled in a trial of the OX40 agonist ivuxolimab. Every receptor here comes from an adult with an advanced solid tumor such as melanoma, head and neck, liver or kidney cancer.

This clone was seen a few times. The chain recombines TRBV18 with TRBJ2-1, with TRBD2 matching over 12 bases. Germline V gene data show CDR1 as KGHSH and CDR2 as LQKENI. Germline trimming cut 10 bases from V and 2 bases from J; bases unmatched to any gene: 9. CDR3 length: 16 residues. The CDR3 reads CATYRTSGDAYNEQFF. The CDR3 DNA reads as TGTGCCACATATCGGACTAGCGGGGACGCCTACAATGAGCAGTTCTTC.

The chain recombines TRBV5-4 with TRBJ2-4; the D is unclear. The germline CDR1 and CDR2 sequences are SGHNT and YYREEE (reference sequence). V lost 1 base, J lost 6 bases, and 11 bases lay in between. The CDR3 has 14 residues. CDR3 loop: CASSLSGGINIQYF. CDR3 in DNA: TGTGCCAGCAGCTTGTCCGGCGGCATAAACATTCAGTACTTC.

The chain has TRBV5-6 and TRBJ2-3; 10 bases align to TRBD1. The ends lost 1 base at V and 5 bases at J; junction bases unmatched: 7. Germline CDR1 SGHDT, CDR2 YYEEEE. This CDR3 is 16 amino acids long. CDR3 bases: TGTGCCAGCAGCTTGTTGGGGACAGGGGATCAAGATACGCAGTATTTT. It is translated as CASSLLGTGDQDTQYF.

This chain uses TRBV6-5 with TRBJ1-2, with unresolved D. Trimming left V 5 bases short and J 9 bases short, with 13 bases between. The CDR3 spans 12 residues. Germline CDR1 is MNHEY and CDR2 is SVGAGI. The CDR3 protein is CASSLSDFSYTF. The CDR3 coding sequence is TGTGCCAGCAGTCTAAGTGATTTTAGCTACACCTTC.

The rearrangement joins TRBV4-1 to TRBJ1-4; D is undetermined. V was trimmed by 3 bases and J by 7 bases, leaving 15 bases between them. Looked up from germline, CDR1 is MGHRA and CDR2 is YSYEKL. This CDR3 has 15 residues. The CDR3: CASSQGGGVGEKLFF. As DNA, the CDR3 is TGCGCCAGCAGCCAGGGAGGTGGGGTCGGTGAAAAACTGTTTTTT.

The chain carries TRBV9 and TRBJ1-1, with D uncertain. V was cut by 4 bases and J by 4 bases, with 17 bases left in between. CDR1 is SGDLS and CDR2 is YYNGEE in the germline V gene. This CDR3 has 15 amino acids. CDR3 DNA: TGTGCCAGCAGCCCAAACAGTTCCCCCGGCACTGAAGCTTTCTTT. It codes for CASSPNSSPGTEAFF. The variable domain in full, completed from reference TRBV9 and TRBJ1-1, reads DSGVTQTPKHLITATGQRVTLRCSPRSGDLSVYWYQQSLDQGLQFLIQYYNGEERAKGNILERFSAQQFPDLHSELNLSSLELGDSALYFCASSPNSSPGTEAFFGQGTRLTVV.

The chain links TRBV11-2 to TRBJ2-7; possible D gene TRBD2, 7 bases. The CDR3 extends over 14 amino acids. Trimming shortened V by 3 bases and J by 5 bases, and 14 bases separated the two germline ends. The V gene's germline CDR1 is SGHAT and CDR2 FQNNGV. For the CDR3, the DNA is TGTGCCAGCAGCTTCCGAAGGGGGGGACACGAGCAGTACTTC. It yields the protein CASSFRRGGHEQYF. The full variable domain, rest sourced from reference TRBV11-2 and TRBJ2-7, is EAGVAQSPRYKIIEKRQSVAFWCNPISGHATLYWYQQILGQGPKLLIQFQNNGVVDDSQLPKDRFSAERLKGVDSTLKIQPAKLEDSAVYLCASSFRRGGHEQYFGPGTRLTVT.

The rearrangement uses TRBV7-9 and TRBJ1-2; possibly TRBD1 for D (5 bases). The CDR3 loop spans 15 amino acids. Trimming removed 1 base from V and 4 bases from J, with 13 bases in between. Germline V gene sequence: CDR1 SEHNR, CDR2 FQNEAQ (reference sequence). Here the CDR3 reads CASSLGVGGTYGYTF. The CDR3 nucleotides read TGTGCCAGCAGCTTAGGGGTCGGGGGGACCTATGGCTACACCTTC.

The genes are TRBV10-1 and TRBJ2-2; D might be TRBD1 (5 bases). From germline, CDR1 is WNHNN and CDR2 SYGVQD (reference sequence). The CDR3 has 14 amino acids. Trimming left V 6 bases short and J 1 base short, with 9 bases between. The DNA of the CDR3 is TGCGCCAGCAGGTCAGGGTTGAACACCGGGGAGCTGTTTTTT. Amino acids: CASRSGLNTGELFF.

The chain joins TRBV19 to TRBJ1-2, with 9 bases matching TRBD1. The ends lost 9 bases at V and 4 bases at J; junction bases unmatched: 9. The CDR3 has 14 residues. Germline CDR1 and CDR2: LNHDA and SQIVND (reference sequence). The CDR3 sequence: CASTPGQGSYGYTF. The CDR3 DNA reads as TGTGCCAGCACTCCCGGACAGGGGAGCTATGGCTACACCTTC.

The rearrangement links TRBV12-5 to TRBJ2-1; 7 bases map to TRBD2. The V and J ends lost 0 bases and 4 bases, in that order; junction bases with no gene match: 6. The V gene's germline CDR1 is LGHNT and CDR2 FRNRAP. The CDR3 is 16 residues long. The CDR3 sequence: CASGLVQGGGYNEQFF. The CDR3 DNA sequence: TGTGCTAGTGGTTTGGTACAAGGCGGGGGATACAATGAGCAGTTCTTC.

The chain couples TRBV7-2 to TRBJ2-3; D might be TRBD1 (6 bases). Germline V gene lookup returns CDR1 SGHTA and CDR2 FQGNSA. This CDR3 is built from 14 residues. V lost 5 bases, J lost 4 bases, and 13 bases lay in between. This chain's CDR3 is CASSQGQHPDTQYF. CDR3 in DNA: TGTGCCAGCAGCCAGGGGCAGCACCCAGATACGCAGTATTTT.

This chain links TRBV6-1 with TRBJ1-4; TRBD1 agrees at 8 bases. J lost 7 bases, V lost 2 bases, and 6 bases had no gene match. The CDR3 is 15 residues long. The germline V gene encodes CDR1 MNHNS and CDR2 SASEGT. The CDR3 is CASSEPQGAFEKLFF. CDR3 coding DNA: TGTGCCAGCAGTGAACCCCAGGGGGCGTTTGAAAAACTGTTTTTT.

In its sample, this clone was seen a few times. The V gene is TRBV6-5, the J gene TRBJ2-7, with D tentatively TRBD2 (5 bases). The V gene's germline CDR1 is MNHEY and CDR2 SVGAGI. The CDR3 sequence is 13 residues long. The V gene lost 6 bases and the J gene lost 5 bases, with 14 bases spanning the gap. CDR3 nucleotide sequence: TGTGCCAGCAGCGGGGTCCGTGTGCACGAGCAGTACTTC. It translates to CASSGVRVHEQYF.

The V and J genes are TRBV4-3 and TRBJ1-1; TRBD1 aligns across 7 bases. Losses at the gene ends were 3 bases for V and 10 bases for J; bases not matched to a gene: 8. CDR1 and CDR2 (germline): LGHNA, YSLEER. The CDR3 covers 13 residues. The CDR3 protein is CASSQATGARAFF. The CDR3 DNA sequence: TGCGCCAGCAGCCAGGCTACAGGGGCTCGAGCTTTCTTT.

The rearrangement links TRBV6-1 to TRBJ2-5; 8 bases map to TRBD1. The germline gives CDR1 MNHNS, CDR2 SASEGT. There are 14 residues in the CDR3. Trimming took 10 bases from V and 4 from J; bases not matched to a gene: 11. This CDR3 is CATSWDRNVETQYF. CDR3 coding DNA: TGTGCCACCTCCTGGGACAGGAACGTAGAGACCCAGTACTTC.

This sequence joins TRBV5-1 and TRBJ2-3, with 10 bases matching TRBD1. Germline loops: CDR1 SGHRS, CDR2 YFSETQ. V lost 6 bases to trimming and J lost 2 bases; unmatched junction nucleotides: 9. CDR3 length equals 16 residues. CDR3 in amino acids: CASTTGTGDFTDTQYF. CDR3 sequence (DNA): TGCGCCAGCACCACCGGGACAGGGGACTTCACAGATACGCAGTATTTT. Supplemented by reference TRBV5-1 and TRBJ2-3, the full variable domain reads KAGVTQTPRYLIKTRGQQVTLSCSPISGHRSVSWYQQTPGQGLQFLFEYFSETQRNKGNFPGRFSGRQFSNSRSEMNVSTLELGDSALYLCASTTGTGDFTDTQYFGPGTRLTVL.

The rearrangement uses TRBV7-9 and TRBJ1-2, with a possible D match to TRBD1 (6 bases). Germline V gene sequence: CDR1 SEHNR, CDR2 FQNEAQ (reference sequence). CDR3 length: 15 residues. Trimming pared 1 base from V and 3 bases from J, leaving 12 bases between. The CDR3 bases are TGTGCCAGCAGCTTAGGGCAGGGGCCCGACTATGGCTACACCTTC. Translation gives CASSLGQGPDYGYTF.

The CDR3 DNA is TGTGCCAGCAGCTTAGCACAGGGGGCCGAGCAGTACTTC. Its translation: CASSLAQGAEQYF. This rearrangement joins TRBV7-6 to TRBJ2-7; 9 nucleotides match TRBD1. V shed 0 bases, J shed 6 bases, and the junction held 0 bases outside the gene matches. The CDR3 has 13 amino acids. Germline lookup yields CDR1 SGHVS and CDR2 FNYEAQ.

The chain uses TRBV7-2 and TRBJ1-1; D gene uncertain. Germline V gene data show CDR1 as SGHTA and CDR2 as FQGNSA. The length of the CDR3 is 13 residues. The V gene lost 5 bases and the J gene lost 4 bases, with 11 bases spanning the gap. The CDR3 DNA follows: TGTGCCAGCAGCCTAAATACACCCACTGAAGCTTTCTTT. Its protein product is CASSLNTPTEAFF.

The sample holds one count of this clone. The CDR3 DNA reads TGTGCCAGCAGTGAAGGGCAGGGGGCGCTTGGAAACACCATATATTTT. Translating gives CASSEGQGALGNTIYF. The chain combines TRBV6-1 with TRBJ1-3; 8 bases align to TRBD1. Per the germline V gene, CDR1 is MNHNS and CDR2 is SASEGT. V gave up 1 base and J gave up 3 bases; unmatched junction bases: 5. This CDR3 is 16 amino acids long.

The rearrangement links TRBV7-2 to TRBJ1-1; D remains unclear. The V and J ends lost 2 bases and 0 bases respectively, with 10 bases between them. Germline lookup yields CDR1 SGHTA and CDR2 FQGNSA. The CDR3 contains 15 residues. The CDR3 reads CASSLLGTLNTEAFF. As DNA, the CDR3 is TGTGCCAGCAGCTTACTGGGCACATTGAACACTGAAGCTTTCTTT.

The rearrangement uses TRBV19 and TRBJ1-1; 9 nucleotides line up with TRBD1. V lost 4 bases to trimming and J lost 1 base; unmatched junction nucleotides: 7. The CDR3 is 16 amino acids. Germline V CDR1 and CDR2: LNHDA, SQIVND (reference sequence). The CDR3 sequence: CASSTRQGVGNTEAFF. The CDR3 DNA follows: TGTGCCAGTAGTACCCGACAGGGGGTAGGGAACACTGAAGCTTTCTTT.

The chain is built from TRBV19 and TRBJ2-3, with no clear D. CDR1 is LNHDA, CDR2 SQIVND, per germline (reference sequence). Trimming removed 5 bases at V and 8 bases at J, with 11 bases between. The CDR3 consists of 12 residues. This CDR3 reads CASSARFGTQYF. The CDR3 DNA reads as TGTGCCAGTAGTGCCCGGTTCGGTACGCAGTATTTT.